This entry lists 32 T cell receptor beta chains sequenced from one sample in a study of post-analysis software for immune sequencing data. Study results and caveats: Patients showed TRBV5-6, TRBV5-1 and TRBV20-1 among four to six TRBV segments more frequent than in controls.

Unique molecular identifiers had been added to the TCR beta cDNA libraries. TCRdb re-analysed the PCR reads in MiXCR, keeping a single row per CDR3 protein. The table lists 750,000 to 950,000 distinct CDR3 sequences, under 70% of them singletons. These receptors have no known antigen. Input material: blood. The receptors derive from a girl between 5 and 17 years old with multiple sclerosis.

This chain links TRBV7-3 with TRBJ2-5, with 7 bases identical to TRBD1. The DNA end is a closer match to TRBJ2-7, so the J assignment may be wrong. In germline, CDR1 is SGHTA, CDR2 FQGTGA. The CDR3 loop spans 13 amino acids. The CDR3 here is CASSFTGDYEQYF. CDR3 sequence (DNA): TGTGCCAGCAGCTTCACAGGGGACTACGAGCAGTACTTC.

The CDR3 protein is CASSATGSSSDSPLHF. The CDR3 coding sequence is TGTGCCAGCAGTGCCACAGGGTCCTCCTCGGATTCACCCCTCCACTTT. The genes are TRBV6-1 and TRBJ1-6; maybe TRBD1 (6 bases). V was clipped by 4 bases and J by 8 bases, with 18 bases between them. Germline V gene sequence: CDR1 MNHNS, CDR2 SASEGT. The CDR3 is 16 amino acids.

The V and J genes are TRBV5-1 and TRBJ2-4; 7 nucleotides agree with TRBD2. The J call could be wrong; TRBJ2-7 is a better fit for the DNA end. Germline loops: CDR1 SGHRS, CDR2 YFSETQ. This CDR3 has 15 amino acids. This CDR3 is CASSNTGTGRDEQYF. CDR3 nucleotide sequence: TGCGCCAGCAGCAACACCGGGACGGGGAGGGACGAGCAGTACTTC.

This clonotype was recorded many times. This chain joins TRBV6-1 and TRBJ2-1; 8 nucleotides align to TRBD2. Germline loops: CDR1 MNHNS, CDR2 SASEGT. Unmatched junction bases numbered 8, after V lost 6 bases and J lost 4 bases. The CDR3 runs 15 residues. The CDR3 loop reads CASRTGGPSYNEQFF. CDR3 in DNA: TGTGCCAGCAGGACGGGGGGGCCCTCTTACAATGAGCAGTTCTTC.

The chain recombines TRBV20-1 with TRBJ1-5, with TRBD1 matching 9 bases. The germline gives CDR1 DFQATT, CDR2 SNEGSKA (reference sequence). V trimming: 5 bases; J trimming: 3 bases; junction bases outside the gene matches: 14. The CDR3 extends over 17 amino acids. CDR3 loop: CSALNRDRVALNQPQHF. The CDR3, as DNA: TGCAGTGCTCTGAACCGGGACAGGGTTGCCCTCAATCAGCCCCAGCATTTT.

This clonotype was found a few times. This chain uses TRBV12-3 or TRBV12-4 with TRBJ2-3; no definite D call. The ends were cut back, 7 bases at V and 2 bases at J, with 16 bases in the middle. The CDR3 runs to 15 residues. The CDR3 DNA sequence: TGTGCCAGCACTTCGGACCGCTTAAACACAGATACGCAGTATTTT. Translation: CASTSDRLNTDTQYF.

This clonotype was found a few times. The rearrangement joins TRBV4-1 to TRBJ2-7; TRBD2 is a possible D gene (5 bases). CDR1 is MGHRA, CDR2 YSYEKL, per germline. The CDR3 sequence is 16 residues long. Trimming removed 1 base from V and 1 base from J, with 14 bases in between. CDR3 nucleotide sequence: TGCGCCAGCAGCCAAGTGGAGGCTCAACCATCCTACGAGCAGTACTTC. Translated: CASSQVEAQPSYEQYF.

This chain connects TRBV5-1 to TRBJ2-7, with D hard to call. Matching the DNA end better, TRBJ2-5 makes the J call doubtful. This CDR3 contains 13 residues. Germline CDR1 is SGHRS and CDR2 is YFSETQ. CDR3 region: CASSLARSETQYF. CDR3 sequence (DNA): TGCGCCAGCAGCTTGGCTCGATCGGAGACCCAGTACTTC.

This clonotype was seen a few times. The V gene is TRBV7-2, the J gene TRBJ2-7; 12 positions agree with TRBD2. V trimming: 8 bases; J trimming: 1 base; junction bases outside the gene matches: 6. The CDR3 runs to 15 residues. From germline, CDR1 is SGHTA and CDR2 FQGNSA. The CDR3 nucleotides are TGTGCCAGCCGTTCGGGGACTAGCGGGTCCTACGAGCAGTACTTC. Protein product: CASRSGTSGSYEQYF.

This clonotype came up once. The rearrangement uses TRBV7-2 and TRBJ1-5; D is possibly TRBD1 (5 bases). Deletions cut 5 bases from V and 0 bases from J, with 11 bases between. CDR3 length: 15 residues. Germline CDR1 reads SGHTA; CDR2 reads FQGNSA. The CDR3 is CASSNGGYSNQPQHF. CDR3 coding DNA: TGTGCCAGCAGCAACGGGGGGTATAGCAATCAGCCCCAGCATTTT. Supplemented by reference TRBV7-2 and TRBJ1-5, the full variable domain reads GAGVSQSPSNKVTEKGKDVELRCDPISGHTALYWYRQSLGQGLEFLIYFQGNSAPDKSGLPSDRFSAERTGGSVSTLTIQRTQQEDSAVYLCASSNGGYSNQPQHFGDGTRLSIL.

V is TRBV7-8 and J is TRBJ2-4, with D perhaps TRBD2 (5 bases). Germline V gene sequence: CDR1 SGHVS, CDR2 FQNEAQ. Trimming removed 5 bases at V and 5 bases at J, with 10 bases between. This CDR3 comprises 13 residues. The DNA for the CDR3 is TGTGCCAGCAGCCCCCGGGGAGAAAACATTCAGTACTTC. Residues: CASSPRGENIQYF.

This chain joins TRBV7-9 and TRBJ1-1; D unclear. The V and J ends lost 4 bases and 1 base respectively, with 16 bases between them. CDR1 and CDR2 from the germline V gene are SEHNR and FQNEAQ (reference sequence). This CDR3 contains 16 residues. CDR3 nucleotide sequence: TGTGCCAGCAGCTCCATACATAATTCCGGGAACACTGAAGCTTTCTTT. Translation: CASSSIHNSGNTEAFF.

The table lists this clonotype with a few counts. The V gene is TRBV10-3, the J gene TRBJ2-7; 8 nucleotides agree with TRBD1. The J segment lost 3 bases and the V segment lost 2 bases, leaving 3 bases of the junction unmatched. The CDR3 runs to 14 residues. The germline V gene encodes CDR1 ENHRY and CDR2 SYGVKD. CDR3 amino acids: CAISEDRGGYEQYF. CDR3 nucleotide sequence: TGTGCCATCAGTGAGGACAGGGGAGGCTACGAGCAGTACTTC.

This rearrangement joins TRBV20-1 to TRBJ2-3; 9 bases agree with TRBD2. The germline CDR1 and CDR2 sequences are DFQATT and SNEGSKA (reference sequence). The V gene end was trimmed by 4 bases and the J gene end by 2 bases; junction bases not matched to a gene: 10. CDR3 length: 16 residues. Written as DNA, the CDR3 is TGCAGTGCTAAACCTCGGGCGGGGGGGCTCACAGATACGCAGTATTTT. It encodes CSAKPRAGGLTDTQYF.

The chain is built from TRBV20-1 and TRBJ2-7; D uncertain. With 0 bases removed from V and 1 base from J, the gap between germline ends came to 13 bases. Germline loops: CDR1 DFQATT, CDR2 SNEGSKA (reference sequence). This CDR3 has 15 residues. CDR3 sequence reads: CSARDTGPRSYEQYF. CDR3 DNA: TGCAGTGCTAGAGATACCGGCCCAAGGTCCTACGAGCAGTACTTC.

The table lists this clonotype with a few counts. This sequence joins TRBV25-1 and TRBJ1-1, with 7 nucleotides matching TRBD1. The CDR3 is made up of 16 amino acids. Looked up from germline, CDR1 is MGHDK and CDR2 is SYGVNS. The V and J ends lost 1 base and 1 base, in that order; junction bases with no gene match: 6. The CDR3 loop reads CASSEWRQGANTEAFF. CDR3 DNA sequence: TGTGCCAGCAGTGAATGGCGACAGGGAGCGAACACTGAAGCTTTCTTT.

This chain connects TRBV5-1 to TRBJ1-2; TRBD1 aligns across 7 bases. Trimming cost V 4 bases and J 4 bases; bases outside gene matches: 4. The germline CDR1 and CDR2 sequences are SGHRS and YFSETQ. CDR3 length equals 13 residues. CDR3 region: CASSQGQTYGYTF. CDR3 bases: TGCGCCAGCAGCCAGGGACAGACCTATGGCTACACCTTC. Using reference TRBV5-1 and TRBJ1-2 for the parts outside the CDR3, the full variable domain is KAGVTQTPRYLIKTRGQQVTLSCSPISGHRSVSWYQQTPGQGLQFLFEYFSETQRNKGNFPGRFSGRQFSNSRSEMNVSTLELGDSALYLCASSQGQTYGYTFGSGTRLTVV.

This clonotype was recorded only once. This chain connects TRBV29-1 to TRBJ2-3, with a possible D match to TRBD2 (5 bases). CDR1 is SQVTM and CDR2 is ANQGSEA in the germline V gene. Between the trimmed V and J ends, which lost 3 bases and 5 bases, there was a span of 12 bases. The CDR3 is made up of 13 amino acids. The CDR3 DNA sequence: TGCAGCGTTGATCGGGGAGTTGAAGATACGCAGTATTTT. Its protein product is CSVDRGVEDTQYF.

The V gene is TRBV7-6, the J gene TRBJ2-5; TRBD1 agrees at 9 bases. Per germline, CDR1 SGHVS and CDR2 FNYEAQ. This CDR3 spans 14 amino acids. V shed 0 bases and J 4 bases; nucleotides not matched to a gene: 0. Here the CDR3 DNA reads TGTGCCAGCAGCTTAGCGGACAGGGGAGAGACCCAGTACTTC. The encoded protein is CASSLADRGETQYF.

The chain joins TRBV6-5 to TRBJ2-4; 16 positions match TRBD2. The last part of the DNA fits TRBJ2-7 better; the J call may be wrong. The CDR3 extends over 16 amino acids. Germline loops: CDR1 MNHEY, CDR2 SVGAGI. The CDR3 loop reads CASSHGTSGRVYEQYF. CDR3 bases: TGTGCCAGCAGTCATGGGACTAGCGGGAGGGTCTACGAGCAGTACTTC.

The chain is built from TRBV12-5 and TRBJ2-1; D assignment may be TRBD1 or TRBD2 (6 bases each). In germline, CDR1 is LGHNT, CDR2 FRNRAP. CDR3 length: 18 amino acids. V lost 0 bases, J lost 5 bases, and 20 bases lay in between. CDR3 sequence reads: CASGLVPGFRGLNNEQFF. The CDR3 nucleotides are TGTGCTAGTGGTTTGGTACCAGGTTTCCGGGGGCTTAACAATGAGCAGTTCTTC. The full variable domain, its missing parts supplied by reference TRBV12-5 and TRBJ2-1, is DARVTQTPRHKVTEMGQEVTMRCQPILGHNTVFWYRQTMMQGLELLAYFRNRAPLDDSGMPKDRFSAEMPDATLATLKIQPSEPRDSAVYFCASGLVPGFRGLNNEQFFGPGTRLTVL.

The rearrangement uses TRBV2 and TRBJ2-4; D call uncertain. TRBJ2-5 matches the DNA end more closely, so the J call is doubtful. This CDR3 comprises 14 residues. The germline V gene has CDR1 SNHLY and CDR2 FYNNEI. DNA for the CDR3: TGTGCCAGCAGTGACAACTGGGCGAAAGAGACCCAGTACTTC. Residues: CASSDNWAKETQYF.

This clonotype was detected a few times. This sequence joins TRBV20-1 and TRBJ2-1, with 16 positions matching TRBD2. V shed 5 bases, J shed 2 bases, and the junction held 3 bases outside the gene matches. This CDR3 is built from 16 residues. Per germline, CDR1 DFQATT and CDR2 SNEGSKA (reference sequence). For the CDR3, the DNA is TGCAGTGCTGGGACTAGCGGGGGGGTCCCCTACAATGAGCAGTTCTTC. Amino acid sequence: CSAGTSGGVPYNEQFF.

The chain is built from TRBV5-1 and TRBJ1-1, with D tentatively TRBD1 (5 bases). CDR3 length equals 16 residues. Deletions cut 1 base from V and 5 bases from J, with 18 bases between. Germline CDR1 reads SGHRS; CDR2 reads YFSETQ. CDR3 region: CASSLFFRRGETEAFF. In DNA, the CDR3 is TGCGCCAGCAGCTTGTTCTTCCGTCGGGGGGAAACTGAAGCTTTCTTT.

Worth noting for this clonotype: A single base separates this from a much larger clone, so it may be a read error. The rearrangement links TRBV7-2 to TRBJ1-1; D gene uncertain. Germline V gives CDR1 SGHTA, CDR2 FQGNSA. CDR3 length equals 13 residues. With 1 base removed from V and 1 base from J, the gap between germline ends came to 4 bases. This CDR3 reads CASSLVANTEAFF. The CDR3 nucleotides are TGTGCCAGCAGCTTAGTGGCGAACACTGAAGCTTTCTTT.

In regard to this clonotype: One end of the junction fails to match germline, which may point to a read error. The CDR3 sequence is CGVESLVGSYEQYF. The CDR3 DNA reads as TGCGGCGTTGAATCCTTGGTCGGCTCCTACGAGCAGTACTTC. The chain has TRBV29-1 and TRBJ2-7; D gene unclear. CDR1 and CDR2 from the germline V gene are SQVTM and ANQGSEA. The CDR3 has 14 residues.

The count of this clonotype is one. The chain is built from TRBV5-1 and TRBJ2-7, with 11 bases that match TRBD2. Germline V gives CDR1 SGHRS, CDR2 YFSETQ. J gave up 4 bases and V 1 base, and 4 bases lay outside the gene matches. This CDR3 contains 15 residues. The CDR3 nucleotides are TGCGCCAGCAGCTTGACTAGCGGGAGTATTTACGAGCAGTACTTC. As protein: CASSLTSGSIYEQYF.

The chain couples TRBV10-3 to TRBJ2-4; 9 bases match TRBD2. The J call could be wrong; TRBJ2-7 is a better fit for the DNA end. CDR3 length: 15 residues. Germline values: CDR1 ENHRY, CDR2 SYGVKD. The CDR3 sequence is CAISESGGPPYEQYF. DNA for the CDR3: TGTGCCATCAGTGAAAGCGGGGGGCCACCCTACGAGCAGTACTTC.

This chain joins TRBV5-1 and TRBJ2-4; 10 nucleotides match TRBD2. The end of the DNA aligns better with TRBJ2-7, so the J call may be wrong. Per germline, CDR1 SGHRS and CDR2 YFSETQ. This CDR3 has 15 amino acids. The CDR3 region has the DNA TGCGCCAGCAGCTTTGAACTAGCGGGACCCTACGAGCAGTACTTC. This codes for CASSFELAGPYEQYF.

The count of this clonotype is one. The chain couples TRBV29-1 to TRBJ2-7, with TRBD2 identical over 16 bases. The J call may be in error: the DNA end matches TRBJ2-5 better. Per germline, CDR1 SQVTM and CDR2 ANQGSEA. This CDR3 is built from 18 residues. The CDR3 spells CSVQTGGLAGGPRETQYF. CDR3 in DNA: TGCAGCGTTCAAACAGGGGGACTAGCGGGAGGGCCGCGGGAGACCCAGTACTTC.

CDR3 in amino acids: CASSWSLGGASIIQYF. As DNA, the CDR3 is TGTGCCAGCAGCTGGTCCCTCGGGGGGGCCTCGATCATTCAGTACTTC. V usage is TRBV5-6 and J usage is TRBJ2-7; 8 bases match TRBD2. The end of the DNA fits TRBJ2-4 better, so the J call may be wrong. In germline, CDR1 is SGHDT, CDR2 YYEEEE. The CDR3 contains 16 residues.

V gene TRBV12-3 or TRBV12-4 combines with J gene TRBJ2-7, with 11 bases identical to TRBD2. CDR3 size: 19 residues. V dropped 3 bases and J dropped 1; count of bases not matched to a gene: 14. The CDR3 nucleotides are TGTGCCAGCAGTTTGTTTTTTAGCGGGAGGGCCTCGAGGTCCTACGAGCAGTACTTC. It specifies CASSLFFSGRASRSYEQYF.